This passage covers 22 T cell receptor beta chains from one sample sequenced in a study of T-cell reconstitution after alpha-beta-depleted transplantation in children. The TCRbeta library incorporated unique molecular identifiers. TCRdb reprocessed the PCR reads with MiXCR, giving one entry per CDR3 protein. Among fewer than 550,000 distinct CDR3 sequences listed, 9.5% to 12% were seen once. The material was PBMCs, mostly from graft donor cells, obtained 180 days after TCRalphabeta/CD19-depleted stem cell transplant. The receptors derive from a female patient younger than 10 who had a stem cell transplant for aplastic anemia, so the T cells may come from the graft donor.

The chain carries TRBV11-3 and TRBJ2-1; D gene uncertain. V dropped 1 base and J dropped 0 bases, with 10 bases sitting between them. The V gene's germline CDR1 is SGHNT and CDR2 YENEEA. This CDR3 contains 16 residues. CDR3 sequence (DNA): TGTGCCAGCAGCTTAGTTTGGGCACACTCCTACAATGAGCAGTTCTTC. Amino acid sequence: CASSLVWAHSYNEQFF.

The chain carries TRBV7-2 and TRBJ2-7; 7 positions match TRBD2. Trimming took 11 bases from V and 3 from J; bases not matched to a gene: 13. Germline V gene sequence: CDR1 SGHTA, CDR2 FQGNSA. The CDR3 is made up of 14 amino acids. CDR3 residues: CAVKLVSGGYEQYF. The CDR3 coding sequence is TGTGCCGTCAAACTAGTTTCGGGGGGCTACGAGCAGTACTTC.

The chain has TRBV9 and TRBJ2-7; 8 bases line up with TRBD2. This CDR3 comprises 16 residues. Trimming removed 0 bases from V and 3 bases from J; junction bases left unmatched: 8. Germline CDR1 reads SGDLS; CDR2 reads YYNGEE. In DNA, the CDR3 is TGTGCCAGCAGCGTAGACCCGGGACTAGACCTCTACGAGCAGTACTTC. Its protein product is CASSVDPGLDLYEQYF.

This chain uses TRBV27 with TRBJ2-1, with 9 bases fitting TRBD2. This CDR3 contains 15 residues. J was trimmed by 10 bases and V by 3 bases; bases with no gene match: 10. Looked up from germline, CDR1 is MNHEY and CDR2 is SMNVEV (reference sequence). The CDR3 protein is CASSFSTSGPREQFF. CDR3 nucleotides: TGTGCCAGCAGTTTCTCGACTAGCGGACCACGGGAGCAGTTCTTC.

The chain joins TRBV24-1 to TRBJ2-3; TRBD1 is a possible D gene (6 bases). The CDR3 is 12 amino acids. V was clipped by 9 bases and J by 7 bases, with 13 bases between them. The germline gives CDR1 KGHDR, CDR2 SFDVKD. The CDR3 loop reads CATGDIPNTQYF. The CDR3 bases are TGTGCCACCGGGGACATACCGAATACGCAGTATTTT.

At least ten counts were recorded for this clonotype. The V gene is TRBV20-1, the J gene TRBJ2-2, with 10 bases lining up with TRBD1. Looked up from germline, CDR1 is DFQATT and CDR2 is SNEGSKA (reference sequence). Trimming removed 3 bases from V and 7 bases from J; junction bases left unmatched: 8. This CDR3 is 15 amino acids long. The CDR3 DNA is TGCAGTGCTAGTCTTGCCCGGGACAGGGGCGGGGAGCTGTTTTTT. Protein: CSASLARDRGGELFF.

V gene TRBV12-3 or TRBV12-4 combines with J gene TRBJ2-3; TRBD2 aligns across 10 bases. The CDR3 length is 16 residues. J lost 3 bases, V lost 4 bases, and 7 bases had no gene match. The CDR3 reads CASSSLAGRGTDTQYF. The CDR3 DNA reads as TGTGCCAGCAGTTCACTAGCGGGAAGAGGTACAGATACGCAGTATTTT.

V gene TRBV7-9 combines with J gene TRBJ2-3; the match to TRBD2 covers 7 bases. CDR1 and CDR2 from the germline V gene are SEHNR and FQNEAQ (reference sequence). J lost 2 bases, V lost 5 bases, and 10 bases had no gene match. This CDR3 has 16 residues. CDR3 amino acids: CASSTRTSAVTDTQYF. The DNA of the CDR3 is TGTGCCAGCAGCACCAGGACTAGTGCGGTCACAGATACGCAGTATTTT.

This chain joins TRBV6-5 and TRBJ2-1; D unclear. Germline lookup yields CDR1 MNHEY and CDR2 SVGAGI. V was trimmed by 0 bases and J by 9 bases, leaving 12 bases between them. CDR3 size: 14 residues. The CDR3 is CASSYSPLGFEQFF. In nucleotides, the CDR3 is TGTGCCAGCAGTTACTCCCCCCTTGGATTTGAGCAGTTCTTC.

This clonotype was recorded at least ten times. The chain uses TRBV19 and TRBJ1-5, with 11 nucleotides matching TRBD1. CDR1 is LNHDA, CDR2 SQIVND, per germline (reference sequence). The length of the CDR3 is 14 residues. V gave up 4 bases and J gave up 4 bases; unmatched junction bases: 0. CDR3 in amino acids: CASSRDRGNQPQHF. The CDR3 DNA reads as TGTGCCAGTAGTAGGGACAGGGGGAATCAGCCCCAGCATTTT.

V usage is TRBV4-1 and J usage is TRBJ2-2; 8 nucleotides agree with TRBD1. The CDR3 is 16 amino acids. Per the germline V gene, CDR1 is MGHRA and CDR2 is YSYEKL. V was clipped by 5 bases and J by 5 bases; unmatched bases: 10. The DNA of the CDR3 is TGCGCCAGCAGCGCCGGACAGGGAGTATTTACCGGGGAGCTGTTTTTT. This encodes CASSAGQGVFTGELFF.

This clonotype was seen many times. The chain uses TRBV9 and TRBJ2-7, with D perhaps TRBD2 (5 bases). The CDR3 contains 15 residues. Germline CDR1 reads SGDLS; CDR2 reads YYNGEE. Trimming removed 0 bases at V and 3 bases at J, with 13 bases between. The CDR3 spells CASSVEEGSCYEQYF. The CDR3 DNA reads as TGTGCCAGCAGCGTAGAAGAGGGTTCCTGCTACGAGCAGTACTTC.

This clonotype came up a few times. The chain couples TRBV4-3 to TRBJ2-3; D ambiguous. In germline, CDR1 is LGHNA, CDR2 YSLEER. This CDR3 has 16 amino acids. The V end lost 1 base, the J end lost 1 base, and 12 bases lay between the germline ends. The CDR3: CASSQAWWSRTDTQYF. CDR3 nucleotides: TGCGCCAGCAGCCAAGCTTGGTGGAGCCGCACAGATACGCAGTATTTT.

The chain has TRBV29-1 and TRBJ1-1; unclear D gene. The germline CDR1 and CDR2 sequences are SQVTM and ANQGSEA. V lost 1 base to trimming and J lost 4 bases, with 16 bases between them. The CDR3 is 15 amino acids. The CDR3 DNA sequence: TGCAGCGTTGAAGTTTTTCGTCGCGAGCGCACTGAAGCTTTCTTT. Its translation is CSVEVFRRERTEAFF.

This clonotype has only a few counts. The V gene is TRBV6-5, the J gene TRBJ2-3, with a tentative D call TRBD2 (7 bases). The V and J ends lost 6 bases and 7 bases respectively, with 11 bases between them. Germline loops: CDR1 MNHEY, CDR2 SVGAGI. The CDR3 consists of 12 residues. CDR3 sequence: CASSTGGHTQYF. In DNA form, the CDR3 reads TGTGCCAGCAGCACGGGGGGCCATACGCAGTATTTT.

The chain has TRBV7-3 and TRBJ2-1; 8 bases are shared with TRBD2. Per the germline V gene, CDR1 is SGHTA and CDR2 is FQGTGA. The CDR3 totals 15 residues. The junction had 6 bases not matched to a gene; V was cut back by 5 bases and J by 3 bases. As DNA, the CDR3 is TGTGCCAGCAGCCCGAGCGGGAGCATCTACAATGAGCAGTTCTTC. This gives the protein CASSPSGSIYNEQFF.

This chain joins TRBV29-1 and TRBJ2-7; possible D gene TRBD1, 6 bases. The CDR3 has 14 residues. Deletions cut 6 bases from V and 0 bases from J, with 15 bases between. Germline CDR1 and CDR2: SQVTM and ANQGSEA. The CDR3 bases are TGCAGCGTACAAGGGACACTCCCCTCCTACGAGCAGTACTTC. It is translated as CSVQGTLPSYEQYF.

This chain's CDR3 is CASGFGIGEQFF. In DNA form, the CDR3 reads TGTGCTAGTGGTTTCGGGATCGGAGAGCAGTTCTTC. This chain links TRBV12-5 with TRBJ2-1, with D perhaps matching TRBD2 (5 bases). Germline lookup yields CDR1 LGHNT and CDR2 FRNRAP. The CDR3 is 12 residues long. V lost 3 bases, J lost 10 bases, and 10 bases lay in between. Variable domain in full (rest from reference TRBV12-5 and TRBJ2-1): DARVTQTPRHKVTEMGQEVTMRCQPILGHNTVFWYRQTMMQGLELLAYFRNRAPLDDSGMPKDRFSAEMPDATLATLKIQPSEPRDSAVYFCASGFGIGEQFFGPGTRLTVL.

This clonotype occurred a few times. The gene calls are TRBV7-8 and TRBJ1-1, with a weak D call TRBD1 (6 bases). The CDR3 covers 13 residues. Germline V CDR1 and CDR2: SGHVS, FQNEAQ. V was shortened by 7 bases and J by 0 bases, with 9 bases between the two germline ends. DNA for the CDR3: TGTGCCAGCATCGGGACATTGAACACTGAAGCTTTCTTT. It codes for CASIGTLNTEAFF.

The chain's CDR3 is CSAGPQGGATNEKLFF. The DNA for the CDR3 is TGCAGCGCCGGGCCGCAGGGGGGTGCAACTAATGAAAAACTGTTTTTT. The gene calls are TRBV29-1 and TRBJ1-4, with 7 bases identical to TRBD1. V lost 7 bases, J lost 0 bases, and 11 bases stayed unmatched. The CDR3 is 16 amino acids. Germline lookup yields CDR1 SQVTM and CDR2 ANQGSEA.

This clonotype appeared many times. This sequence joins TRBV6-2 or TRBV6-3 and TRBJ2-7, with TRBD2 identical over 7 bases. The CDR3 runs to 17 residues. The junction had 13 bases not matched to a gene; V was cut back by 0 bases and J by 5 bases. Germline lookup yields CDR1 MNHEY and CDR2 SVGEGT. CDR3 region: CASSYSTSLREMHEQYF. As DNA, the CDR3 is TGTGCCAGCAGTTACTCGACTTCGTTGCGGGAGATGCACGAGCAGTACTTC.

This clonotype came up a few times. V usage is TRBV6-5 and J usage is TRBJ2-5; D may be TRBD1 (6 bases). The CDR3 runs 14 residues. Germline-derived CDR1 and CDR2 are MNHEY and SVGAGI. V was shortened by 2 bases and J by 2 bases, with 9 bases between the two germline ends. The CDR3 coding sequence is TGTGCCAGCAGTTACGGGGGACATCAAGAGACCCAGTACTTC. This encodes CASSYGGHQETQYF.